Presented here are 11 T cell receptor beta chains from one specimen sequenced in a study of spatial heterogeneity in lung cancer (dated by TCRdb to the late 2010s). The time point label here, explained by the study, means: blood at routine non-recurrence follow-up after resection. The receptor library was made with 5' RACE. This sample was sequenced with a NextSeq 500. TCRdb's own reprocessing of the public reads used fastp at Q25 and MiXCR and kept productive beta chains. One record per CDR3 amino acid sequence lists the most common genes and DNA. This sample lists 40,000 to 50,000 distinct CDR3 sequences; approximately 10% were detected once. The ten largest make up approximately 17% of the sample. Material: PBMCs, obtained at follow-up. The receptors originated from a female donor with early-stage non-small cell lung cancer.

At least ten counts were recorded for this clonotype. The rearrangement uses TRBV9 and TRBJ2-1, with D perhaps TRBD1 or TRBD2 (5 bases each). CDR1 is SGDLS, CDR2 YYNGEE, per germline. The V gene lost 4 bases and the J gene lost 7 bases, with 21 bases spanning the gap. This CDR3 has 16 amino acids. In DNA form, the CDR3 reads TGTGCCAGCAGCTCTGACGGACCGGGACCCGGAAATGAGCAGTTCTTC. This gives the protein CASSSDGPGPGNEQFF.

V gene TRBV5-1 combines with J gene TRBJ1-2, with 10 bases identical to TRBD1. The CDR3 sequence is 13 residues long. The trim removed 4 bases at V and 7 bases at J, leaving 4 bases unmatched. The germline CDR1 and CDR2 sequences are SGHRS and YFSETQ. The CDR3 is CASSSRDRGGYTF. In DNA form, the CDR3 reads TGCGCCAGCAGCAGCCGGGACAGGGGTGGCTACACCTTC.

Written as DNA, the CDR3 is TGTGCCAGCAGCGTAAGGGAGCCAGCAGATACGCAGTATTTT. Protein sequence: CASSVREPADTQYF. The V call is TRBV9, the J call TRBJ2-3; tentatively, D is TRBD2 (5 bases). Trimming left V 1 base short and J 4 bases short, with 10 bases between. This CDR3 has 14 residues. CDR1 is SGDLS and CDR2 is YYNGEE in the germline V gene. The full variable domain, in which reference TRBV9 and TRBJ2-3 provide the parts outside the CDR3, is DSGVTQTPKHLITATGQRVTLRCSPRSGDLSVYWYQQSLDQGLQFLIQYYNGEERAKGNILERFSAQQFPDLHSELNLSSLELGDSALYFCASSVREPADTQYFGPGTRLTVL.

This clonotype showed up just a few times. The chain uses TRBV7-8 and TRBJ1-1; TRBD1 matches 8 bases. V shed 0 bases and J 4 bases; nucleotides not matched to a gene: 7. Germline CDR1 and CDR2: SGHVS and FQNEAQ. The CDR3 has 16 amino acids. The CDR3 DNA follows: TGTGCCAGCAGCTTAGCAACCGGGACAGGAGTCACTGAAGCTTTCTTT. Translation gives CASSLATGTGVTEAFF.

The J gene is TRBJ2-2, the V gene TRBV7-8; TRBD1 is a possible D gene (5 bases). The V and J ends lost 10 bases and 1 base respectively, with 13 bases between them. There are 14 residues in the CDR3. Germline V lookup: CDR1 SGHVS, CDR2 FQNEAQ. The CDR3 region is CATAGQVNTGELFF. The CDR3 DNA reads as TGTGCCACGGCAGGGCAGGTGAACACCGGGGAGCTGTTTTTT.

This clonotype has a count of ten or more. V gene TRBV29-1 combines with J gene TRBJ1-4, with no clear D. V lost 4 bases, J lost 6 bases, and 12 bases lay in between. The CDR3 is made up of 13 amino acids. The germline V gene has CDR1 SQVTM and CDR2 ANQGSEA. This chain's CDR3 is CSVARIPDEKLFF. For the CDR3, the DNA is TGCAGCGTTGCCCGAATCCCGGATGAAAAACTGTTTTTT.

This clonotype came up once. This may arise from a read error, as a much more abundant clone is one base away. J is TRBJ2-3 and V is TRBV20-1; 12 bases are shared with TRBD1. Germline assignment: CDR1 DFQATT and CDR2 SNEGSKA (reference sequence). This CDR3 is 15 amino acids long. In nucleotides, the CDR3 is TGCTCGGGACAGGGGGCTGATACTAGCACAGATACGCAGTATTTT. This encodes CSGQGADTSTDTQYF.

This clonotype came up many times. This rearrangement joins TRBV7-8 to TRBJ2-1; D gene ambiguous. The CDR3 runs to 15 residues. Trimming stripped 6 bases from V and 6 bases from J, with 18 bases between. CDR1 and CDR2 from the germline V gene are SGHVS and FQNEAQ. CDR3: CASSSRPTVINEQFF. CDR3 nucleotides: TGTGCCAGCAGTTCCCGACCAACAGTTATCAATGAGCAGTTCTTC.

The J gene is TRBJ2-4, the V gene TRBV13, with D tentatively TRBD1 or TRBD2 (5 bases each). The V gene's germline CDR1 is PRHDT and CDR2 FYEKMQ (reference sequence). The CDR3 extends over 15 amino acids. Trimming shortened V by 5 bases and J by 6 bases, and 17 bases separated the two germline ends. CDR3 bases: TGTGCCAGCAGCCCCGGGTCAGGGACCGGAAACATTCAGTACTTC. Residues: CASSPGSGTGNIQYF.

The chain has TRBV7-9 and TRBJ1-4; possible D gene TRBD1, 5 bases. The CDR3 sequence is 15 residues long. Germline loops: CDR1 SEHNR, CDR2 FQNEAQ (reference sequence). Trimming cost V 5 bases and J 6 bases, with 16 bases left between them. The CDR3 reads CASSDQGGDYEKLFF. The DNA for the CDR3 is TGTGCCAGCAGCGATCAGGGAGGGGACTATGAAAAACTGTTTTTT.

This clonotype was recorded a few times. The V gene is TRBV5-4, the J gene TRBJ2-5; D remains ambiguous. Trimming pared 8 bases from V and 3 bases from J, leaving 5 bases between. Germline V gene sequence: CDR1 SGHNT, CDR2 YYREEE (reference sequence). The CDR3 contains 10 residues. This chain's CDR3 is CASGEETQYF. DNA of the CDR3: TGTGCCAGTGGGGAAGAGACCCAGTACTTC.